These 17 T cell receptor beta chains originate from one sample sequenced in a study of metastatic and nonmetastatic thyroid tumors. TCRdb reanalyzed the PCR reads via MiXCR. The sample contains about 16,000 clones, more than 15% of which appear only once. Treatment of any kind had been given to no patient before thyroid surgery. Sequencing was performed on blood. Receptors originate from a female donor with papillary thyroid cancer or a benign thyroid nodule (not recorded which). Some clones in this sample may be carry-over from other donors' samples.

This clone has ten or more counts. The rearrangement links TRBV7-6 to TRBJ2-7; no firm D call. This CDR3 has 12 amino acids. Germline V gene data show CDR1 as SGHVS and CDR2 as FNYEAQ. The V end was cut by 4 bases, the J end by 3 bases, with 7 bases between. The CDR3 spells CASSSSYYEQYF. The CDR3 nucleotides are TGTGCCAGCAGCTCCTCCTACTACGAGCAGTACTTC. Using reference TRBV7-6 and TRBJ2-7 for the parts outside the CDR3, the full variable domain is GAGVSQSPRYKVTKRGQDVALRCDPISGHVSLYWYRQALGQGPEFLTYFNYEAQQDKSGLPNDRFSAERPEGSISTLTIQRTEQRDSAMYRCASSSSYYEQYFGPGTRLTVT.

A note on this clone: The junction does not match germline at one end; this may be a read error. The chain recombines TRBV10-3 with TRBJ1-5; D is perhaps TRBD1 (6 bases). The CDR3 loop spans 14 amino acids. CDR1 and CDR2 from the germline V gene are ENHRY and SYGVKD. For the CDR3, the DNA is TGTGCCATCAGAGGACAGTGTGGCAATCACCCCCAGCATTTT. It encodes CAIRGQCGNHPQHF.

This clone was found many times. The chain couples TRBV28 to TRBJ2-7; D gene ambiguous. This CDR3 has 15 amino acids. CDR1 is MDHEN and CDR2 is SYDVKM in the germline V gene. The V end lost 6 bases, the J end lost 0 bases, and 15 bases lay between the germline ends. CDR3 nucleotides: TGTGCCAGCAGATTCGGCGGTAGTAGCTCCTACGAGCAGTACTTC. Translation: CASRFGGSSSYEQYF.

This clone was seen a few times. Here the CDR3 DNA reads TGTGCCAGCAGCCCACGGACAGTGTACGAGCAGTACTTC. Translation: CASSPRTVYEQYF. The rearrangement joins TRBV27 to TRBJ2-7, with a weak D call TRBD1 (6 bases). This CDR3 spans 13 amino acids. CDR1 MNHEY and CDR2 SMNVEV come from the germline V gene (reference sequence). V lost 6 bases to trimming and J lost 4 bases, with 13 bases between them.

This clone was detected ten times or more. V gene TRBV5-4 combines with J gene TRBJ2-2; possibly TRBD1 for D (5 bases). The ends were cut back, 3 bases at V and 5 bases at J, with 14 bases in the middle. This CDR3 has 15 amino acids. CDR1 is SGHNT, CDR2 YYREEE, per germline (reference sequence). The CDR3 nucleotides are TGTGCCAGCAGCTCCCTGACAGAGAGAACCGGGGAGCTGTTTTTT. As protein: CASSSLTERTGELFF.

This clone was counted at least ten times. As DNA, the CDR3 is TGTGCCAGCAGTTACTCAGGGTTCGGCACAGATACGCAGTATTTT. Translating gives CASSYSGFGTDTQYF. The chain recombines TRBV6-6 with TRBJ2-3; no definite D call. Trimming removed 0 bases from V and 1 base from J, with 8 bases in between. This CDR3 comprises 15 residues. Germline CDR1 is MNHNY and CDR2 is SVGAGI (reference sequence).

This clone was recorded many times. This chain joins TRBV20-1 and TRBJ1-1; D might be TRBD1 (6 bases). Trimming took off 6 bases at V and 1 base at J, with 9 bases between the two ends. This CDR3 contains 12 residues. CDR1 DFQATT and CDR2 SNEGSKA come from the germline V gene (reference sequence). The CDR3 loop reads CSAWDKNTEAFF. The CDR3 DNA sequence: TGCAGTGCATGGGACAAGAACACTGAAGCTTTCTTT.

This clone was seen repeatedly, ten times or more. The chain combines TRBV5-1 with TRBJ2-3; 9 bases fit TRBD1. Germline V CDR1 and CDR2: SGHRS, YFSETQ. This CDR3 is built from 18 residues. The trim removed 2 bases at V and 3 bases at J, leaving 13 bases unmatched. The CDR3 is CASSFKSATGGGTDTQYF. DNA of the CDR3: TGCGCCAGCAGCTTTAAATCGGCGACAGGGGGAGGGACAGATACGCAGTATTTT.

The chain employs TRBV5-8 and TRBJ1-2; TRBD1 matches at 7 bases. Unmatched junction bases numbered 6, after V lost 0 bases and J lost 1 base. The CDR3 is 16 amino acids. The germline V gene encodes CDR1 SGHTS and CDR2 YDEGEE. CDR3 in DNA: TGTGCCAGCAGCTTGGACGGGGACAGCGGTAACTATGGCTACACCTTC. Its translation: CASSLDGDSGNYGYTF.

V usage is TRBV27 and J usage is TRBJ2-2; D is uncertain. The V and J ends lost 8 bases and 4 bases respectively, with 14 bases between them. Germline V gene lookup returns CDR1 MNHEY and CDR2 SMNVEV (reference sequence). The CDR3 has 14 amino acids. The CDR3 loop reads CASYGRISTGELFF. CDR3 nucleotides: TGTGCCAGCTACGGCAGGATAAGCACCGGGGAGCTGTTTTTT.

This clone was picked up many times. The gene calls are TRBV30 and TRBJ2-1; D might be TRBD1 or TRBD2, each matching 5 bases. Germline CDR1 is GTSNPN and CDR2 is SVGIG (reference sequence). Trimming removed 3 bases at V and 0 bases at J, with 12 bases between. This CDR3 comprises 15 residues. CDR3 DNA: TGTGCCTGGAGGAATCAGGGACCCTCCTACAATGAGCAGTTCTTC. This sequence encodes CAWRNQGPSYNEQFF.

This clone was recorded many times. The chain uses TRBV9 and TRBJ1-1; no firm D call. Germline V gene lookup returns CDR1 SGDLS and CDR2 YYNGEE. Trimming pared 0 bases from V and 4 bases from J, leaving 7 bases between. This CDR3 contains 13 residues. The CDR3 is CASSVEGGTEAFF. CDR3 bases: TGTGCCAGCAGCGTAGAGGGAGGCACTGAAGCTTTCTTT.

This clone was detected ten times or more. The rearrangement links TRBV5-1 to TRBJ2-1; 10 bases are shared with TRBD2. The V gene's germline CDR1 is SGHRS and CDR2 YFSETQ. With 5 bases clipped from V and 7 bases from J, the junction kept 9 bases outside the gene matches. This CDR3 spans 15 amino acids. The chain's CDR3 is CASSWLAGEGNEQFF. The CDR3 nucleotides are TGCGCCAGCAGTTGGCTAGCGGGAGAAGGGAATGAGCAGTTCTTC.

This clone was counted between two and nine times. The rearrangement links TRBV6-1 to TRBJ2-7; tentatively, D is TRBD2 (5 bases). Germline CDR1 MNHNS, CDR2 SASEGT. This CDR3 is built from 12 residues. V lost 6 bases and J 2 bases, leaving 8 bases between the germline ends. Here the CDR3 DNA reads TGTGCCAGCAGAGGACTTGCCTACGAGCAGTACTTC. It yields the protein CASRGLAYEQYF.

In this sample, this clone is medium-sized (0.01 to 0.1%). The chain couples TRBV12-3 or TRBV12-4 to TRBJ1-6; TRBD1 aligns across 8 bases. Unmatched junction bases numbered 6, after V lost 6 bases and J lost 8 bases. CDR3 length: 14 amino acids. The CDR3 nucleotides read TGTGCCAGCAGAACAGACAGGGGTTATTCACCCCTCCACTTT. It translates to CASRTDRGYSPLHF.

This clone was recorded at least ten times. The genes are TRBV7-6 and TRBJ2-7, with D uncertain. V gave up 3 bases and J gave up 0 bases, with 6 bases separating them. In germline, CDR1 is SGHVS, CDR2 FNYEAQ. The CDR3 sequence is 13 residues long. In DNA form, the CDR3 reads TGTGCCAGCAGCTTGGGAATCTCCTACGAGCAGTACTTC. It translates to CASSLGISYEQYF.

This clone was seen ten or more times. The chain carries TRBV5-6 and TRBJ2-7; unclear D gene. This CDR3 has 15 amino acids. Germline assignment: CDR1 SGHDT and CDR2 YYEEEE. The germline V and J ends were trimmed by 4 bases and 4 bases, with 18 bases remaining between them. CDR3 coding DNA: TGTGCCAGCAGCGCTTATCGGGCCTCTGATTACGAGCAGTACTTC. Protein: CASSAYRASDYEQYF.